This TCR beta chain was recovered during a study of T cells in Graves' hyperthyroidism and ophthalmopathy. Trimming at V came to 6 bases and at J to 5 bases, leaving 10 bases not matched to a gene. The CDR3 length is 16 residues. The definition of stable Graves' hyperthyroidism was no ophthalmopathy progression within 18 months. This clonotype was detected many times. Amplified regions were TCR beta CDR3 sequences from RNA transcripts. With the HTBI primer set, the TCR CDR3 went through a first round of RT-PCR. TCRdb re-analysed the multiplex PCR reads in MiXCR, keeping a single row per CDR3 protein. The sample has hundreds of thousands of distinct CDR3 sequences, 15% to 19% seen once; the top ten hold around 7.3%.

This rearrangement joins TRBV12-3 or TRBV12-4 to TRBJ2-1, with TRBD2 matching over 10 bases. The clonotype was recovered from a woman in her late teens or twenties with Graves' hyperthyroidism. The sequencing input was blood. CDR3 loop: CASSPVGLAGDNEQFF. CDR3 bases: TGTGCCAGCAGCCCAGTGGGGCTAGCGGGAGACAATGAGCAGTTCTTC.